This T cell receptor (delta chain) was recorded in a study of γδ T cells in repeated Plasmodium falciparum infection. As for the study in general: Timepoints: baseline, immediately before selected infections, and 21 days after every infection. Regarding the study as a whole: One small rural Malian village, predominantly a single ethnic group, supplied the cohort. Vdelta2-negative gammadelta repertoires appeared less diverse and less shared in Malian than Australian children. Repeated controlled infections reportedly drove waves of new clonotype selection in Vdelta2-negative, mostly Vdelta1+, gammadelta repertoires.

This CDR3 contains 16 residues. The germline V gene has CDR1 TSWWSYY and CDR2 QGS. Flow sorting of PBMC yielded separate Vgamma9/Vdelta2+ and Vdelta2-negative gammadelta T cell populations for bulk repertoire analysis. For this clone: Its antigen is as yet unknown. The translation of this DNA and the TCRdb protein of a much larger clone differ at residue 3, probably owing to a read error; the protein shown here is translated from the DNA.

TCRdb reanalyzed the multiplex PCR reads using CATT. The profile shows under 60,000 delta-chain clones, 1.6% of them singletons. The chain carries TRDV1 and TRDJ1; perhaps TRDD3 as D (6 bases). The source material was gamma-delta T cells from blood. The TCR comes from a pool of human donors (malaria-infected and uninfected, not separated). The CDR3 region has the DNA TGTGCTCGTGGGGATCCCGGCATCCTATACACCGATAAACTCATCTTT. This encodes CARGDPGILYTDKLIF.